This T cell receptor (beta chain) was documented in a study of T cell repertoires in cytomegalovirus infection. Across the study: TCR beta signatures that were public indicated CMV infection and matching HLA type. General study points: Across the ex vivo response, the dominant clonotypes were HLA-C-restricted CMV-specific TCR beta clonotypes. Cumulative public TCR beta family frequency identified carriers of CMV plus the relevant HLA.

Regarding this clonotype: Its antigen is not known.

TCRdb analysed the reads with MiXCR anew, one entry per CDR3 protein. The table shows about 320,000 distinct CDR3 sequences, with over 7.5% occurring only once. V gave up 5 bases and J gave up 8 bases, with 12 bases separating them. CDR3 length equals 12 residues. The rearrangement joins TRBV12-3 or TRBV12-4 to TRBJ1-2; no reliable D call. The sample comprised PBMCs. The sequence derives from a human donor in good health (CMV status not recorded). Some clones in this sample may be carry-over from other donors' samples. The CDR3 nucleotides read TGTGCCAGCAGTCGCGGACGGCTAGGCTACACCTTC. Its protein product is CASSRGRLGYTF.